The clone carrying this T cell receptor (beta chain) appeared many times. This sample stems from a study of T cells after yellow fever vaccination. The germline V gene encodes CDR1 MNHEY and CDR2 SVGAGI. After removal of 2 bases from V and 1 base from J, the junction contained 7 bases not matched to a gene. The CDR3 sequence is 16 residues long. TCRdb called the 5' RACE reads again in MiXCR, with one record for every CDR3 protein. The data show 110,000 to 150,000 distinct CDR3 sequences, with about 6.2% seen just once and approximately 0.59% held by the top ten. The sample was CD4+ T cells sorted from PBMCs, taken 10 days after the yellow fever booster vaccination. This TCR was sampled from a man younger than 40 who received the YFV17D yellow fever vaccine. This chain links TRBV6-5 with TRBJ1-1, with 7 bases identical to TRBD1. The CDR3 sequence is CASSYRWTGGNTEAFF. The CDR3 bases are TGTGCCAGCAGTTACCGATGGACAGGTGGGAACACTGAAGCTTTCTTT.